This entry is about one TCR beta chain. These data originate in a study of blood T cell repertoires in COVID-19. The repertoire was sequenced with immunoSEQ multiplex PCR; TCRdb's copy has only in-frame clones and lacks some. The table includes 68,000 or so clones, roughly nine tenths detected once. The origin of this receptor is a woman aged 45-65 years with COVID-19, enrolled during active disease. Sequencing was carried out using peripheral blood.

This CDR3 is CASSISGGANVLTF. The CDR3 nucleotides are TGTGCCAGTAGTATTTCCGGTGGGGCCAACGTCCTGACTTTC. The rearrangement uses TRBV19 and TRBJ2-6; the D is unclear. The V gene lost 3 bases and the J gene lost 3 bases, with 6 bases spanning the gap. Germline CDR1 is LNHDA and CDR2 is SQIVND (reference sequence). CDR3 length equals 14 residues. Based on the CDR3 plus reference TRBV19 and TRBJ2-6, the full variable domain is DGGITQSPKYLFRKEGQNVTLSCEQNLNHDAMYWYRQDPGQGLRLIYYSQIVNDFQKGDIAEGYSVSREKKESFPLTVTSAQKNPTAFYLCASSISGGANVLTFGAGSRLTVL.